A selection of T cell receptor beta chains follows, all from one sample in a study of radiotherapy plus CTLA-4 blockade in lung cancer. Method: immunoSEQ multiplex PCR; TCRdb's copy keeps in-frame clones and lacks some. The sample gives around 80,000 clones, 70% to 85% of which show up once; 9.5% to 10% is in the top ten. The sample was peripheral blood, taken from a patient treated with radiotherapy plus ipilimumab. The receptors were gathered from a human donor with non-small cell lung cancer whose response to radiotherapy plus ipilimumab could not be evaluated. Both conserved end residues are part of each CDR3. D genes are given only for firm matches. Clone size is given for some rows only: seen once, a few or many times, or a class if the clone is expanded.

abundance	v_gene	j_gene	d_gene	CDR3aa	CDR3nt
.	TRBV30	TRBJ1-5	TRBD1	CAWSVVRGRQPQHF	TGTGCCTGGAGTGTAGTTAGGGGGCGGCAGCCCCAGCATTTT
.	TRBV2	TRBJ2-3	.	CASSRSYTGGADTQYF	TGTGCCAGCAGTCGATCATACACTGGTGGAGCAGATACGCAGTATTTT
once	TRBV7-2	TRBJ2-1	TRBD2	CASSLALPSGGQGEQFF	TGTGCCAGCAGCTTAGCGCTACCTAGCGGGGGGCAGGGTGAGCAGTTCTTC
once	TRBV12-2	TRBJ1-5	.	CASRLVNRSRRGGVRNQPQHF	TGTGCAAGTCGCTTAGTAAACAGATCAAGAAGGGGGGGCGTTCGGAATCAGCCCCAGCATTTT
.	TRBV21-1	TRBJ2-7	.	CASSEETSGRVSYEQYF	TGTGCCAGCAGCGAGGAGACTAGCGGGAGGGTCTCCTACGAGCAGTACTTC
.	TRBV19	TRBJ1-2	TRBD1	CASSPGQGGYGYTF	TGTGCCAGTAGTCCGGGACAGGGCGGCTATGGCTACACCTTC
.	TRBV7-9	TRBJ1-1	TRBD1	CASSLGTGVNTEAFF	TGTGCCAGCAGCTTGGGGACAGGGGTGAACACTGAAGCTTTCTTT
.	TRBV4-2	TRBJ1-3	.	CASSQDGVRFSGNTIYF	TGTGCCAGCAGCCAAGATGGTGTCCGGTTCTCTGGAAACACCATATATTTT
few	TRBV5-1	TRBJ1-2	TRBD1	CASSIQQGGGYGYTF	TGCGCCAGCAGCATACAACAGGGGGGGGGCTATGGCTACACCTTC
.	TRBV28	TRBJ2-7	.	CAIKTPGTYEQYF	TGTGCCATCAAAACCCCAGGGACCTACGAGCAGTACTTC
.	TRBV4-3	TRBJ2-2	.	CASSQSGRELNTGELFF	TGCGCCAGCAGCCAGTCCGGACGGGAGCTGAACACCGGGGAGCTGTTTTTT
.	TRBV4-3	TRBJ2-1	TRBD1	CASSQGQGDYNEQFF	TGCGCCAGCAGCCAAGGACAGGGTGACTACAATGAGCAGTTCTTC
few	TRBV5-1	TRBJ1-6	.	CASSLTANSPLHF	TGCGCCAGCAGCTTAACAGCCAATTCACCCCTCCACTTT
.	TRBV18	TRBJ1-1	.	CASSNLEGLNTEAFF	TGTGCCAGCTCAAATTTGGAGGGCTTGAACACTGAAGCTTTCTTT
.	TRBV7-8	TRBJ2-2	TRBD2	CASSLDVLAGGPNTGELFF	TGTGCCAGCAGCTTAGATGTGCTAGCGGGGGGCCCGAACACCGGGGAGCTGTTTTTT
.	TRBV6-5	TRBJ1-2	.	CASSTPSGASYGYTF	TGTGCCAGCAGTACCCCCTCAGGGGCCTCGTATGGCTACACCTTC